The 28 T cell receptor beta chains given below trace back to one sample, sequenced in a study of identical twins. TCRdb ran MiXCR on the 5' RACE reads and lists one entry per CDR3 protein. The table lists around 480,000 distinct CDR3 sequences, more than 13% of them singletons. A further study also used this sample, focusing on yellow fever vaccine responses in identical twins.

The sequencing sample was made of CD4+ T cells sorted from blood. The receptors originated from a young woman in good health.

This clonotype was seen ten or more times. The J gene is TRBJ2-7, the V gene TRBV5-1; D gene unclear. Trimming shortened V by 0 bases and J by 3 bases, and 7 bases separated the two germline ends. Germline V CDR1 and CDR2: SGHRS, YFSETQ. There are 13 residues in the CDR3. CDR3 sequence reads: CASSLGHNYEQYF. The CDR3 nucleotides read TGCGCCAGCAGCTTGGGACATAACTACGAGCAGTACTTC.

The gene calls are TRBV5-1 and TRBJ2-1; no clear D. Germline V gene lookup returns CDR1 SGHRS and CDR2 YFSETQ. The CDR3 sequence is 13 residues long. Trimming pared 6 bases from V and 7 bases from J, leaving 14 bases between. Here the CDR3 reads CASNSQVDNEQFF. The CDR3 coding sequence is TGCGCCAGCAACAGTCAGGTAGATAATGAGCAGTTCTTC.

J is TRBJ2-1 and V is TRBV5-8; TRBD1 might be the D (6 bases). The CDR3 is 15 residues long. The germline V gene has CDR1 SGHTS and CDR2 YDEGEE. V was shortened by 1 base and J by 7 bases, with 15 bases between the two germline ends. The CDR3 sequence: CASSLSWTDRNEQFF. Here the CDR3 DNA reads TGTGCCAGCAGCTTGTCTTGGACAGATAGAAATGAGCAGTTCTTC.

The chain recombines TRBV29-1 with TRBJ2-1; D tentatively fits TRBD1 or TRBD2 (5 bases each). V lost 7 bases to trimming and J lost 10 bases, with 17 bases between them. The CDR3 has 12 amino acids. Per germline, CDR1 SQVTM and CDR2 ANQGSEA. The DNA of the CDR3 is TGCAGCGGAGGGACGGCTGCCTACGAGCAGTTCTTC. This codes for CSGGTAAYEQFF.

This chain uses TRBV11-3 with TRBJ2-7, with no clear D. The CDR3 runs to 12 residues. V dropped 0 bases and J dropped 5 bases, with 5 bases sitting between them. CDR1 and CDR2 from the germline V gene are SGHNT and YENEEA. The CDR3 sequence is CASSLDSHEQYF. In DNA, the CDR3 is TGTGCCAGCAGCTTAGATTCTCACGAGCAGTACTTC.

This chain joins TRBV5-1 and TRBJ2-1; 10 bases align to TRBD1. The CDR3 runs 16 residues. J lost 6 bases, V lost 0 bases, and 6 bases had no gene match. The germline V gene encodes CDR1 SGHRS and CDR2 YFSETQ. The CDR3 DNA sequence: TGCGCCAGCAGCTTGGGCGGACAGGGGGGGACCAATGAGCAGTTCTTC. This translates into CASSLGGQGGTNEQFF.

The chain uses TRBV7-9 and TRBJ2-2; 11 bases line up with TRBD2. J lost 4 bases, V lost 0 bases, and 4 bases had no gene match. This CDR3 has 17 residues. Germline V gene data show CDR1 as SEHNR and CDR2 as FQNEAQ (reference sequence). The CDR3 reads CASSLATLAGVTGELFF. The CDR3 DNA is TGTGCCAGCAGCTTAGCGACACTAGCGGGAGTCACCGGGGAGCTGTTTTTT.

As to this clonotype: A junction end diverges from the germline sequence, so it may reflect a read error. The chain carries TRBV25-1 and TRBJ2-3; possible D gene TRBD1, 6 bases. The CDR3 is 12 amino acids. Germline V lookup: CDR1 MGHDK, CDR2 SYGVNS. The CDR3 region is CATGTPTDTQYF. The CDR3 DNA reads as TGTGCCACCGGGACACCCACAGATACGCAGTACTTT.

This clonotype appeared a few times. V gene TRBV20-1 combines with J gene TRBJ2-1, with 11 bases identical to TRBD2. Germline-derived CDR1 and CDR2 are DFQATT and SNEGSKA (reference sequence). The CDR3 extends over 14 amino acids. The trim removed 3 bases at V and 9 bases at J, leaving 7 bases unmatched. CDR3 sequence: CSASSLAGGSEQFF. The CDR3 region has the DNA TGCAGTGCTAGTAGCCTAGCGGGAGGTAGTGAGCAGTTCTTC.

This clonotype was detected a few times. The chain uses TRBV20-1 and TRBJ2-2, with 8 bases identical to TRBD2. The CDR3 is 15 residues long. The germline gives CDR1 DFQATT, CDR2 SNEGSKA (reference sequence). J lost 5 bases, V lost 2 bases, and 7 bases had no gene match. The CDR3 DNA is TGCAGTGCTAGACCGAGCGGGGGAGAGACCGGGGAGCTGTTTTTT. It codes for CSARPSGGETGELFF.

This clonotype was observed at least ten times. V and J are TRBV6-1 and TRBJ1-4; the D gene is possibly TRBD1 (5 bases). Deletions cut 2 bases from V and 0 bases from J, with 7 bases between. The CDR3 has 15 residues. The germline gives CDR1 MNHNS, CDR2 SASEGT. As DNA, the CDR3 is TGTGCCAGCAGTGAACAGGGAGCAACTAATGAAAAACTGTTTTTT. This sequence encodes CASSEQGATNEKLFF.

V is TRBV14 and J is TRBJ2-1; possibly TRBD2 for D (6 bases). Germline V gene lookup returns CDR1 SGHDN and CDR2 FVKESK. CDR3 length equals 15 residues. Trimming left V 4 bases short and J 6 bases short, with 16 bases between. The CDR3 here is CASSRGTYPSNEQFF. In nucleotides, the CDR3 is TGTGCCAGCAGCCGCGGGACTTACCCTTCCAATGAGCAGTTCTTC.

The chain employs TRBV7-9 and TRBJ1-1; D ambiguous. Trimming removed 5 bases from V and 3 bases from J, with 16 bases in between. CDR1 SEHNR and CDR2 FQNEAQ come from the germline V gene (reference sequence). This CDR3 comprises 15 residues. This CDR3 is CASSPTGRVDTEAFF. CDR3 DNA: TGTGCCAGCAGCCCCACGGGGAGGGTGGACACTGAAGCTTTCTTT.

Many counts were recorded for this clonotype. The CDR3 sequence: CASSQEGNTGELFF. In nucleotides, the CDR3 is TGTGCCAGCAGCCAAGAGGGAAACACCGGGGAGCTGTTTTTT. The chain carries TRBV3-1 and TRBJ2-2, with D hard to call. Trimming stripped 0 bases from V and 2 bases from J, with 4 bases between. This CDR3 spans 14 amino acids. Per germline, CDR1 LGHDT and CDR2 YNNKEL (reference sequence).

The V and J genes are TRBV4-3 and TRBJ2-5, with D perhaps TRBD1 (5 bases). CDR1 is LGHNA and CDR2 is YSLEER in the germline V gene. This CDR3 contains 13 residues. Trimming left V 0 bases short and J 9 bases short, with 11 bases between. The CDR3 DNA reads TGCGCCAGCAGCCAAGATAGGATAGGGGCCCAGTACTTC. The encoded protein is CASSQDRIGAQYF.

This clonotype was counted between two and nine times. The rearrangement links TRBV28 to TRBJ2-1, with 9 bases that match TRBD2. The length of the CDR3 is 14 residues. V trimming: 8 bases; J trimming: 3 bases; junction bases outside the gene matches: 5. CDR1 MDHEN and CDR2 SYDVKM come from the germline V gene. The CDR3 loop reads CASGSGSIYNEQFF. The CDR3 region has the DNA TGTGCCAGCGGTAGCGGGAGCATCTACAATGAGCAGTTCTTC.

V is TRBV18 and J is TRBJ2-3; a possible D gene is TRBD1 (6 bases). The V end lost 5 bases, the J end lost 6 bases, and 21 bases lay between the germline ends. Germline V gives CDR1 KGHSH, CDR2 LQKENI. The CDR3 has 16 amino acids. CDR3 sequence (DNA): TGTGCCAGCTCAAGTCGACAGGCGACCCTCGGTGATACGCAGTATTTT. Translating it yields CASSSRQATLGDTQYF.

The rearrangement uses TRBV20-1 and TRBJ2-3; D is uncertain. V was clipped by 5 bases and J by 2 bases, with 11 bases between them. The CDR3 has 13 amino acids. Germline V gene sequence: CDR1 DFQATT, CDR2 SNEGSKA (reference sequence). The CDR3: CSADRQSTDTQYF. CDR3 in DNA: TGCAGTGCTGACCGACAATCCACAGATACGCAGTATTTT.

The chain uses TRBV3-1 and TRBJ2-3, with 10 bases fitting TRBD2. The CDR3 contains 17 residues. Germline assignment: CDR1 LGHDT and CDR2 YNNKEL (reference sequence). V gave up 2 bases and J gave up 0 bases; unmatched junction bases: 5. Here the CDR3 reads CASSQWTSGQSTDTQYF. The CDR3 DNA follows: TGTGCCAGCAGCCAATGGACTAGCGGACAAAGCACAGATACGCAGTATTTT.

The rearrangement links TRBV15 to TRBJ2-2, with D maybe TRBD2 (6 bases). CDR3 length: 14 amino acids. Germline V lookup: CDR1 LNHNV, CDR2 YYDKDF (reference sequence). The V end lost 3 bases, the J end lost 4 bases, and 9 bases lay between the germline ends. CDR3 sequence reads: CATSRDYTTGELFF. In nucleotides, the CDR3 is TGTGCCACCAGCAGGGACTATACCACCGGGGAGCTGTTTTTT.

This clonotype has more than one count but fewer than ten. The rearrangement joins TRBV12-3 or TRBV12-4 to TRBJ2-1; D might be TRBD2 (7 bases). V lost 1 base, J lost 9 bases, and 16 bases lay in between. The CDR3 runs to 15 residues. This CDR3 reads CASSLGGGPYGEQFF. The CDR3 DNA is TGTGCCAGCAGTTTAGGCGGGGGCCCCTACGGTGAGCAGTTCTTC.

The rearrangement uses TRBV6-2 or TRBV6-3 and TRBJ2-1, with a possible D match to TRBD1 (6 bases). Germline V CDR1 and CDR2: MNHEY, SVGEGT. This CDR3 contains 15 residues. V lost 6 bases and J 1 base, leaving 13 bases between the germline ends. The CDR3 DNA sequence: TGTGCCAGCAGCCCACACAGGGCTTCCTACAATGAGCAGTTCTTC. Amino acid sequence: CASSPHRASYNEQFF.

The sample holds many counts of this clonotype. The gene calls are TRBV12-3 or TRBV12-4 and TRBJ2-4; 12 positions agree with TRBD2. CDR3 length equals 15 residues. V was pared by 5 bases and J by 8 bases, with 7 bases of the junction left unmatched. The CDR3 sequence: CASSRTSGNPHIQYF. CDR3 nucleotides: TGTGCCAGCAGTCGGACTAGCGGGAACCCCCACATTCAGTACTTC.

A single count supports this clonotype. The chain carries TRBV7-6 and TRBJ2-3, with D possibly matching TRBD2 (6 bases). This CDR3 has 12 residues. V dropped 5 bases and J dropped 8 bases, with 11 bases sitting between them. Germline CDR1 and CDR2: SGHVS and FNYEAQ. DNA of the CDR3: TGTGCCAGCAGCCTCGGGGGTAGTACGCAGTATTTT. Amino acids: CASSLGGSTQYF.

This clonotype was seen only a few times. The chain employs TRBV20-1 and TRBJ1-2; TRBD1 matches 7 bases. The CDR3 is 15 amino acids. The germline V gene has CDR1 DFQATT and CDR2 SNEGSKA (reference sequence). Losses at the gene ends were 0 bases for V and 1 base for J; bases not matched to a gene: 5. The CDR3 coding sequence is TGCAGTGCTAGAGATTTGGCAGGGGGTAACTATGGCTACACCTTC. Its protein product is CSARDLAGGNYGYTF.

The V gene is TRBV7-6, the J gene TRBJ2-2, with D perhaps matching TRBD2 (6 bases). This CDR3 has 15 residues. From germline, CDR1 is SGHVS and CDR2 FNYEAQ. V was trimmed by 4 bases and J by 8 bases, leaving 17 bases between them. In DNA, the CDR3 is TGTGCCAGCAGCTCCTGGGGGGATAGCGGAGGGGAGCTGTTTTTT. Its translation is CASSSWGDSGGELFF.

The rearrangement uses TRBV10-3 and TRBJ2-7, with a possible D match to TRBD2 (5 bases). CDR3 length equals 12 residues. Germline V gives CDR1 ENHRY, CDR2 SYGVKD. The V end was cut by 4 bases, the J end by 5 bases, with 9 bases between. The chain's CDR3 is CAISGGGHEQYF. DNA of the CDR3: TGTGCCATCAGTGGCGGAGGTCACGAGCAGTACTTC.

As for this clonotype: A read error is likely, as this CDR3 ends without the conserved phenylalanine or tryptophan. The chain has TRBV29-1 and TRBJ1-2; no definite D call. Trimming removed 6 bases from V and 8 bases from J, with 7 bases in between. CDR1 and CDR2 from the germline V gene are SQVTM and ANQGSEA. The CDR3 length is 9 residues. Here the CDR3 DNA reads TGCAGCGTCGTACCCGGCTACACCATC. Protein product: CSVVPGYTI.